This TCR beta chain is from a study of blood T cell repertoires in COVID-19. Repertoires were generated with immunoSEQ multiplex PCR, while TCRdb's copy carries only in-frame clones and drops some. In the table there are around 95,000 clones, 85% of which are singletons. Germline V lookup: CDR1 SEHNR, CDR2 FQNEAQ (reference sequence). The ends were cut back, 5 bases at V and 3 bases at J, with 13 bases in the middle. The CDR3 spans 14 residues. The source is a man aged 45-60 years with active or convalescent COVID-19. The chain recombines TRBV7-9 with TRBJ2-5, with D maybe TRBD2 (6 bases). Sequencing was done on a sample of peripheral blood. CDR3 amino acids: CASSRSSGEETQYF. CDR3 DNA sequence: TGTGCCAGCAGCCGATCCTCGGGAGAAGAGACCCAGTACTTC.